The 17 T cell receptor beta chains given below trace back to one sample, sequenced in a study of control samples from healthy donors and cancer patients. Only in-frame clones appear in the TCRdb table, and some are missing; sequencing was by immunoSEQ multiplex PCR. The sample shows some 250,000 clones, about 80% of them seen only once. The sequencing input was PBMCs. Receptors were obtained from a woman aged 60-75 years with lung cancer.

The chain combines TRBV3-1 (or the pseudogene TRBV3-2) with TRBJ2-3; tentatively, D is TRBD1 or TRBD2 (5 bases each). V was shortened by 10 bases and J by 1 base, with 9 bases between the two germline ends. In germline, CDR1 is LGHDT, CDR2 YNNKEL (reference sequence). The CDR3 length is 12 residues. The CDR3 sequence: CATRDGTDTQYF. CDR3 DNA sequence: TGTGCCACGAGGGACGGCACAGATACGCAGTATTTT.

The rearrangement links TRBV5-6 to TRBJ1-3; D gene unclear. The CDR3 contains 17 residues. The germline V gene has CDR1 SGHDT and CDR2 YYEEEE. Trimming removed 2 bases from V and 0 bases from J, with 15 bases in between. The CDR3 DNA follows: TGTGCCAGCAGCTTCCTCGGAGGGTCAAGCTCTGGAAACACCATATATTTT. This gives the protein CASSFLGGSSSGNTIYF.

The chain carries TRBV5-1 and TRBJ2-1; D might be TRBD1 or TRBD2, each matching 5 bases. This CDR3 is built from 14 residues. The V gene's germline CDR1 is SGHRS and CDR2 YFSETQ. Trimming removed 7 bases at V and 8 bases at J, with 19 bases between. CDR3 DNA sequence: TGCGCCAGCGGAGCCGGGACCCGGAACCATGAGCAGTTCTTC. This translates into CASGAGTRNHEQFF.

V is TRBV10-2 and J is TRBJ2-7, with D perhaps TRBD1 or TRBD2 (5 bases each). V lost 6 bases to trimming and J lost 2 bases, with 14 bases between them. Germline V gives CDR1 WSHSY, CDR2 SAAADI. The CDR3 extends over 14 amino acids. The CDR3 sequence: CASRETRGAYEQYF. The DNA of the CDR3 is TGCGCCAGCAGAGAAACTAGAGGGGCCTACGAGCAGTACTTC.

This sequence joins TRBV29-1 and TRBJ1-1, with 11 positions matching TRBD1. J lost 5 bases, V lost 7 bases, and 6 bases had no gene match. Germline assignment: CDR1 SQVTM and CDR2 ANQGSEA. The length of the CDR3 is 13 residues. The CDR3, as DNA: TGCAGCGCGCGGACAGGGGGCGGAACTGAAGCTTTCTTT. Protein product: CSARTGGGTEAFF. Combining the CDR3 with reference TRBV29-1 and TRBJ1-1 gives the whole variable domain SAVISQKPSRDICQRGTSLTIQCQVDSQVTMMFWYRQQPGQSLTLIATANQGSEATYESGFVIDKFPISRPNLTFSTLTVSNMSPEDSSIYLCSARTGGGTEAFFGQGTRLTVV.

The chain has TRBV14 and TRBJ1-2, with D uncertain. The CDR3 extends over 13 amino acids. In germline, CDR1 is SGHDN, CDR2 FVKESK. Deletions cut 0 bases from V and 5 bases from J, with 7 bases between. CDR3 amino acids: CASSQEWEYGYTF. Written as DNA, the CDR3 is TGTGCCAGCAGCCAAGAGTGGGAATATGGCTACACCTTC.

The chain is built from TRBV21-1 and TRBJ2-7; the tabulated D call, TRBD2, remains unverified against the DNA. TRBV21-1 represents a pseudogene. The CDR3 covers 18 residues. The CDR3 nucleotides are TGTGCCAGCAGTAGGGGGCTAGCGGGAGGGAGGAGCTCCTACGAGCAGTACTTC. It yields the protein CASSRGLAGGRSSYEQYF.

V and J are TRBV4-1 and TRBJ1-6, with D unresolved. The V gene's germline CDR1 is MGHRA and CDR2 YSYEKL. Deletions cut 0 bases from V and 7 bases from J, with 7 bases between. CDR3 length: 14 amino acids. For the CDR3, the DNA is TGCGCCAGCAGCCAAGATCGGACCAATTCACCCCTCCACTTT. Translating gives CASSQDRTNSPLHF.

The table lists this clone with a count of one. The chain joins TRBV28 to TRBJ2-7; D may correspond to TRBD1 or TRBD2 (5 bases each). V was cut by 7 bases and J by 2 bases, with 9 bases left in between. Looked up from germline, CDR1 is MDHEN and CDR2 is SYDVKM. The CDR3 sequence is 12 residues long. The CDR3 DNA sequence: TGTGCCAGCATTCGGGGCCCCTACGAGCAGTACTTC. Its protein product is CASIRGPYEQYF. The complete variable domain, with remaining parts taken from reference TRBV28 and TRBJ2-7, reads DVKVTQSSRYLVKRTGEKVFLECVQDMDHENMFWYRQDPGLGLRLIYFSYDVKMKEKGDIPEGYSVSREKKERFSLILESASTNQTSMYLCASIRGPYEQYFGPGTRLTVT.

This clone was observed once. In nucleotides, the CDR3 is TGTGCCAGCAGCCGAGACTCTAGCGGGGCAAACACCGGGGAGCTGTTTTTT. As protein: CASSRDSSGANTGELFF. The V call is TRBV7-9, the J call TRBJ2-2; TRBD2 aligns across 9 bases. This CDR3 has 17 residues. The V and J ends lost 5 bases and 2 bases, in that order; junction bases with no gene match: 9. Germline CDR1 reads SEHNR; CDR2 reads FQNEAQ (reference sequence).

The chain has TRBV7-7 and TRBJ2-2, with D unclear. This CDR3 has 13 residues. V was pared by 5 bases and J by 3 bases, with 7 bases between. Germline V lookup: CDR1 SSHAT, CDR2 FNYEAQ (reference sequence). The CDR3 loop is CASSVQDTGELFF. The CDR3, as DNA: TGTGCCAGCAGCGTTCAGGACACCGGGGAGCTGTTTTTT.

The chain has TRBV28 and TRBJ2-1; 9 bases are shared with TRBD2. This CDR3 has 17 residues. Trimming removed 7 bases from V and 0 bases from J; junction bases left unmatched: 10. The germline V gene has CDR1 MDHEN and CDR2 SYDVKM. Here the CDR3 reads CASTSSGATSSYNEQFF. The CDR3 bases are TGTGCCAGCACTTCTAGCGGGGCTACCAGCTCCTACAATGAGCAGTTCTTC. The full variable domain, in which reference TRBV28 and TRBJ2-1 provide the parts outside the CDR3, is DVKVTQSSRYLVKRTGEKVFLECVQDMDHENMFWYRQDPGLGLRLIYFSYDVKMKEKGDIPEGYSVSREKKERFSLILESASTNQTSMYLCASTSSGATSSYNEQFFGPGTRLTVL.

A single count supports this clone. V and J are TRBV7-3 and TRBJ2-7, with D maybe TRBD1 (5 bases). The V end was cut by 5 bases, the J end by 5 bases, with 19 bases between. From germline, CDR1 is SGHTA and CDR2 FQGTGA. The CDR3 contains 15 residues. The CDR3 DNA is TGTGCCAGCAGCATTATGGGGCAGGGTGACGACGAGCAGTACTTC. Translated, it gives CASSIMGQGDDEQYF.

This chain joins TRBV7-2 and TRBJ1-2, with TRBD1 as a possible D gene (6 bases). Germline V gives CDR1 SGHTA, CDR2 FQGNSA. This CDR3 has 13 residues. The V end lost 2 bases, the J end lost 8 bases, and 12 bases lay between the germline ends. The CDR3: CASSLKQGEGYTF. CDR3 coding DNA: TGTGCCAGCAGCTTAAAACAGGGTGAAGGCTACACCTTC.

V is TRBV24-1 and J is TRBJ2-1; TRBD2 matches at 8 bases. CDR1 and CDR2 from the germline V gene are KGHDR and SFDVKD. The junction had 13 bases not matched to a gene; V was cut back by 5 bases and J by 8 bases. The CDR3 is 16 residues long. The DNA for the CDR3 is TGTGCCACCAGTGCTGCCGGGGGGACTAGGGTCTATGAGCAGTTCTTC. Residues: CATSAAGGTRVYEQFF.

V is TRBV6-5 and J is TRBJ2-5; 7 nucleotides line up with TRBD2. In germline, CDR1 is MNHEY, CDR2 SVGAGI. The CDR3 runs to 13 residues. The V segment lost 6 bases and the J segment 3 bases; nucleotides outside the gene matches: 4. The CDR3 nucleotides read TGTGCCAGCAGCACTCTAGCGGAAGAGACCCAGTACTTC. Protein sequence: CASSTLAEETQYF.

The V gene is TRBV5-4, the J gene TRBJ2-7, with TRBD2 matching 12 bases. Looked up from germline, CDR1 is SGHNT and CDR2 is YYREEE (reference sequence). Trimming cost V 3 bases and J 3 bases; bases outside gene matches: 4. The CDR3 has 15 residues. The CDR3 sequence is CASSWTSGAYYEQYF. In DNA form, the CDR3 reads TGTGCCAGCAGCTGGACTAGCGGGGCCTACTACGAGCAGTACTTC.